This T cell receptor beta chain was sequenced during a study of T-cell reconstitution after alpha-beta-depleted transplantation in children. Study findings and constraints: After transplant, at about two months, alpha-beta T cells were reportedly derived from several hundred expanded graft clones.

Many counts were recorded for this clonotype. Its antigen remains unidentified. J gave up 0 bases and V 4 bases, and 6 bases lay outside the gene matches. The germline V gene encodes CDR1 SGHVS and CDR2 FQNEAQ. The CDR3 has 18 residues. A library of TCRbeta sequences, prepared with unique molecular identifiers, was generated. TCRdb re-analysed the PCR reads in MiXCR, keeping a single row per CDR3 protein. The sample carries roughly 340,000 distinct CDR3 sequences, roughly 17% recorded once. Sequenced material: PBMCs, mostly from graft donor cells, taken 360 days after TCRalphabeta/CD19-depleted stem cell transplant. V gene TRBV7-8 combines with J gene TRBJ2-4; 13 bases line up with TRBD2. The clonotype originates from a male patient aged 2 to 10 who had a stem cell transplant for acute lymphoblastic leukemia, so the T cells may come from the graft donor. The CDR3, as DNA: TGTGCCAGCAGCTATTCCGGGACTAGCGGGGTAGCCAAAAACATTCAGTACTTC. The encoded protein is CASSYSGTSGVAKNIQYF.